The entry below gives a single T cell receptor beta chain sequence along with its context. Antigen unknown. It was with a sample-barcoded 5' primer and a J-beta primer mix that a second PCR of roughly 6 to 12 cycles was run. TCRdb re-called the 5' RACE reads through MiXCR, storing one row per CDR3 protein. This table has 1.8 million or so distinct CDR3 sequences, around 40% appearing once. Per individual sample, total RNA of at least 5 micrograms was extracted. The data belong to a study of blood T cells in healthy people across ages. As for the study in general: Using template switching, researchers captured about one barcoded beta molecule for each two T cells.

Overall study findings and caveats: Across samples, TCR beta diversity tracked strongly with naive T cell percentage. As age increased, TCR beta diversity per million T cells fell in a roughly linear fashion.

This CDR3 has 14 residues. Germline CDR1 reads DFQATT; CDR2 reads SNEGSKA (reference sequence). The TCR was taken from a human donor in good health. Sequencing was done on a sample of blood. The rearrangement links TRBV20-1 to TRBJ2-5, with 10 nucleotides matching TRBD2. The closer fit of TRBJ2-7 to the DNA end suggests the J call may be wrong. CDR3 sequence (DNA): TGCAGTGCGGTGCTAGCGGGGGACCTGGGCGAGCAGTACTTC. Protein: CSAVLAGDLGEQYF.